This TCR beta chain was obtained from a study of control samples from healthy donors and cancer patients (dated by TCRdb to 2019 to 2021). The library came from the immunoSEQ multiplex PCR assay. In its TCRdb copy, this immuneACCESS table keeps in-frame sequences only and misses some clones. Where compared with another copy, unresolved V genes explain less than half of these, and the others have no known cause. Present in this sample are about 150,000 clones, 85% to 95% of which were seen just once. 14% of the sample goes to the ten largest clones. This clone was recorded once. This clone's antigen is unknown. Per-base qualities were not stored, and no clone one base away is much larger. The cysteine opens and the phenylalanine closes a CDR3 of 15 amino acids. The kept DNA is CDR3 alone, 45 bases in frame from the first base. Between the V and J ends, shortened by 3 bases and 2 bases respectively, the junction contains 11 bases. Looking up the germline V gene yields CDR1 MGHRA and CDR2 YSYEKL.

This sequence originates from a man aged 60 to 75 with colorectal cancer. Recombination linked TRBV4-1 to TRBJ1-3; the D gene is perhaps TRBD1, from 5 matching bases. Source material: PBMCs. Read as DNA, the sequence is TGCGCCAGCAGCCACGTACGGGGGGCTGGAAACACCATATATTTT. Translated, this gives CASSHVRGAGNTIYF.